This TCR beta chain originates from a study of blood T cells in healthy people across ages (dated by TCRdb to 2013 to 2016). With respect to the entire study: In model experiments, template switching captured about one uniquely barcoded TCR beta cDNA molecule for every two T cells. For two donors (one aged 18 to 30 and one aged 80 or older), the study analyzed two additional independent replicas of 1 million unique cDNA reads from the same blood draw. To avoid experimental bias, donors of different ages were distributed randomly across sequencing lanes. To track age-related changes in TCR beta repertoire diversity, the study relied on deep sequencing normalized with unique cDNA molecular identifiers. The donors were split into four age groups: young (average around 15 years), middle-aged (39), aged (more than 55) and long-lived (under 90). What the work shows at the level of the full study, not this receptor alone: Bulk unsorted PBMC profiling prevented conclusive comparison of naive and antigen-experienced compartments. As age increased, observed TCR beta diversity per million T cells dropped in a roughly linear way, and a significant reduction was already evident by age about 40. Because donor CMV infection status was unknown, age-related changes in expanded clonotypes were potentially confounded. Compared with the aged group, the long-lived group had more naive CD4+ T cells, fewer expanded clones and increased TCR diversity, a pattern suggesting age selection. Total diversity estimates from one million sequenced T cells were considered lower bounds and underestimates. There was a strong correlation between observed TCR beta diversity and the percentage of naive T cells measured by flow cytometry.

Receptor libraries were prepared by 5' RACE. Sequencing used an Illumina HiSeq 2500. The second PCR ran for about 6 to 12 cycles and used a J-beta primer mix along with a sample-barcoded 5' primer. Each TCR beta cDNA molecule received a unique molecular identifier from a template-switch 5' adaptor carrying 12 random nucleotides. Each sample yielded at least 3 million CDR3-containing paired-end reads. First-strand cDNA synthesis was performed from all RNA using the Mint cDNA synthesis kit, with priming by a TRBC-specific oligonucleotide. Following uracil-DNA glycosylase treatment, all cDNA underwent a first 18-cycle PCR with the universal primers M1SS and BC2_uni_R. The study's processing was this. For normalization, 1 million high-quality reads were randomly selected from each sample, with every read carrying a distinct molecular identifier. Instead of being binned into consensus sequences, reads with shared molecular identifiers were discarded. MiTCR, run with a Q25 quality threshold and the strictest error-elimination algorithm, handled CDR3 identification, clonotype clustering and error correction. A nonparametric unseen species model with Euler transformation was used to estimate lower-bound total TCR beta diversity. Through fastp at Q25 and MiXCR, TCRdb rebuilt clones from the public reads, retaining in-frame beta chains. Merged by CDR3 protein, the rows form single entries marked with the most common genes and DNA. TCRdb, not the authors, supplied the V and J calls. This sample gives about a million distinct CDR3 sequences in total; roughly 51% of them show up just once. In total, the top ten clones hold 20% to 25% of the sample.

The CDR3, cysteine through phenylalanine, is 16 amino acids long. Only CDR3 DNA remains: 48 bases, in frame from the first base. V lost 8 bases and J lost 1 base, and the count of bases not matched to a germline gene is 10. The germline V gene encodes CDR1 SNHLY and CDR2 FYNNEI. About this clonotype itself: The specificity of this receptor is unknown. No quality values exist for individual bases; no much larger clone is one base distant.

Systemically healthy Caucasian individuals from Russia, around 39 in total and aged about 6 to 100 years, were included as donors. About 9.1 milliliters of peripheral blood were collected from each donor into EDTA-treated Vacutainer tubes. PBMCs were isolated by Ficoll-Paque density-gradient centrifugation, with at least 6 million obtained per sample. Trizol reagent was used to extract total RNA from PBMCs, with at least 5 micrograms per sample. The percentages of naive CD45RAhigh/CD27high T cells were determined by flow cytometry on a PBMC aliquot from every donor. This receptor chain uses TRBV2 and TRBJ2-3; 9 of the junction bases match TRBD1. This TCR was recovered from a woman aged 55-69 years in good health. The source material was blood. CDR3 protein: CASALTGTGRTDTQYF. In nucleotides, the sequence is TGTGCCAGCGCTCTCACCGGGACAGGGCGCACAGATACGCAGTATTTT.